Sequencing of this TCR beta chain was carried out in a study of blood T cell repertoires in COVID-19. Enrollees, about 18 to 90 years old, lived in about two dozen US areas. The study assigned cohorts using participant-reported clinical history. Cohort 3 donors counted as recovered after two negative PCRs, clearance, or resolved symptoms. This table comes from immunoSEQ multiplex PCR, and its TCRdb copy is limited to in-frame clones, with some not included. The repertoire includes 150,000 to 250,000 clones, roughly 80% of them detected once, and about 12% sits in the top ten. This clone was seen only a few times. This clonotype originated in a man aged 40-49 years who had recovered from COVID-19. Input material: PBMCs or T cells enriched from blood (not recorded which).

In nucleotides, the CDR3 is TGTGCCAGCAGTTCAAACCCAATCTCCGGACTCTCTGGAAACACCATATATTTT. Translating gives CASSSNPISGLSGNTIYF. The chain joins TRBV7-6 to TRBJ1-3; no reliable D call. The V gene lost 6 bases and the J gene lost 0 bases, with 21 bases spanning the gap. The CDR3 sequence is 18 residues long. In germline, CDR1 is SGHVS, CDR2 FNYEAQ.